The sequence of this T cell receptor beta chain was determined in a study of blood T cells in healthy people across ages. Broader study findings: The study found more naive CD4+ cells and higher diversity in long-lived than aged donors.

PCR was performed a second time for about 6 to 11 cycles using a sample-barcoded 5' primer and a J-beta primer mix. A single record per CDR3 protein comes from TCRdb applying MiXCR to the 5' RACE reads. Here the sample spans 1.5 million to 2 million distinct CDR3 sequences, about 28% being singletons. Note on this clonotype: Its antigen is currently unknown.

The TCR was taken from a woman aged 25-40 years in good health. Sequenced input: blood.

In DNA form, the CDR3 reads TGCGCCAGCAGCCAAGAATGGACGGGGGGCTACGAGCAGTACTTC. It is translated as CASSQEWTGGYEQYF. This chain joins TRBV4-1 and TRBJ2-7, with TRBD2 matching 7 bases. CDR3 length: 15 residues. CDR1 MGHRA and CDR2 YSYEKL come from the germline V gene. With V trimmed by 0 bases and J by 3 bases, 5 bases remained unmatched.